These 24 T cell receptor beta chains came from one sample sequenced in a study of blood T cells in healthy people across ages. A sample-barcoded 5' primer and a J-beta primer mix were used in a second PCR of roughly 6 to 11 cycles. TCRdb recomputed calls from the 5' RACE reads with MiXCR, one row per CDR3 protein. This sample has hundreds of thousands of distinct CDR3 sequences; around a fifth occur once, and the top ten carry roughly 3.7%. The sequenced material came from blood. These receptors were collected from a man aged 65-85 years in good health.

The V call is TRBV11-2, the J call TRBJ2-7, with 9 bases matching TRBD1. Germline-derived CDR1 and CDR2 are SGHAT and FQNNGV. The CDR3 has 16 amino acids. The junction had 11 bases not matched to a gene; V was cut back by 1 base and J by 7 bases. The CDR3 spells CASSLGFRDRAWEQYF. As DNA, the CDR3 is TGTGCCAGCAGCTTAGGATTCCGGGACAGGGCGTGGGAGCAGTACTTC.

This chain joins TRBV10-3 and TRBJ2-2; 9 bases fit TRBD2. Trimming removed 10 bases from V and 4 bases from J; junction bases left unmatched: 16. Germline V gene sequence: CDR1 ENHRY, CDR2 SYGVKD. The CDR3 sequence is 17 residues long. In nucleotides, the CDR3 is TGTGCCACCTCAGGAGTAGCGGGAGTAGGAGGCACCGGGGAGCTGTTTTTT. Translating gives CATSGVAGVGGTGELFF.

This clonotype has only a few counts. The rearrangement links TRBV20-1 to TRBJ2-7, with 7 bases lining up with TRBD1. The trim removed 2 bases at V and 3 bases at J, leaving 4 bases unmatched. Germline CDR1 reads DFQATT; CDR2 reads SNEGSKA (reference sequence). This CDR3 has 13 residues. The CDR3 region has the DNA TGCAGTGCTAGAAGAGACAGGGTCTACGAGCAGTACTTC. Protein sequence: CSARRDRVYEQYF.

In DNA, the CDR3 is TGCAGCGTTGTCCTGGGCCGGGGGCTCCGCACCGGGGAGCTGTTTTTT. It is translated as CSVVLGRGLRTGELFF. This chain links TRBV29-1 with TRBJ2-2; D assignment may be TRBD1 or TRBD2 (6 bases each). The CDR3 has 16 residues. With 4 bases removed from V and 4 bases from J, the gap between germline ends came to 19 bases. The germline V gene has CDR1 SQVTM and CDR2 ANQGSEA.

Ten or more counts support this clonotype. The chain recombines TRBV7-9 with TRBJ1-1; D remains unclear. CDR1 is SEHNR and CDR2 is FQNEAQ in the germline V gene (reference sequence). Between the trimmed V and J ends, which lost 1 base and 4 bases, there was a span of 7 bases. The length of the CDR3 is 13 residues. The CDR3 is CASSLVGSTEAFF. CDR3 DNA: TGTGCCAGCAGCTTAGTTGGATCCACTGAAGCTTTCTTT. The variable domain in full, completed from reference TRBV7-9 and TRBJ1-1, reads DTGVSQNPRHKITKRGQNVTFRCDPISEHNRLYWYRQTLGQGPEFLTYFQNEAQLEKSRLLSDRFSAERPKGSFSTLEIQRTEQGDSAMYLCASSLVGSTEAFFGQGTRLTVV.

Notes on this clonotype: One end of the junction is discordant with germline, which a read error may explain. This chain uses TRBV10-3 with TRBJ2-1; 8 nucleotides agree with TRBD1. In germline, CDR1 is ENHRY, CDR2 SYGVKD. CDR3 size: 14 residues. CDR3 sequence reads: CVISDDRGYNEQFF. The CDR3 nucleotides read TGTGTCATCAGTGACGACAGGGGTTACAATGAGCAGTTCTTC.

This clonotype appeared a few times. The V and J genes are TRBV2 and TRBJ2-3; TRBD1 agrees at 7 bases. This CDR3 is built from 15 residues. Losses at the gene ends were 8 bases for V and 2 bases for J; bases not matched to a gene: 10. The germline gives CDR1 SNHLY, CDR2 FYNNEI. The DNA for the CDR3 is TGTGCCAGCCTCCGGGACAGAACTTTCACAGATACGCAGTATTTT. Translating gives CASLRDRTFTDTQYF.

This sequence joins TRBV15 and TRBJ2-7; no clear D. This CDR3 comprises 14 residues. V was clipped by 3 bases and J by 5 bases, with 14 bases between them. Germline V gene data show CDR1 as LNHNV and CDR2 as YYDKDF (reference sequence). CDR3 nucleotides: TGTGCCACCAGCAGCACGACTGCAAGGGACGAGCAGTACTTC. This codes for CATSSTTARDEQYF. Based on the CDR3 plus reference TRBV15 and TRBJ2-7, the full variable domain is DAMVIQNPRYQVTQFGKPVTLSCSQTLNHNVMYWYQQKSSQAPKLLFHYYDKDFNNEADTPDNFQSRRPNTSFCFLDIRSPGLGDTAMYLCATSSTTARDEQYFGPGTRLTVT.

The J gene is TRBJ1-2, the V gene TRBV4-1; D remains ambiguous. The germline V gene encodes CDR1 MGHRA and CDR2 YSYEKL. Between the trimmed V and J ends, which lost 1 base and 2 bases, there was a span of 11 bases. This CDR3 has 15 amino acids. The CDR3 is CASSQAPGSNYGYTF. The CDR3 coding sequence is TGCGCCAGCAGCCAAGCTCCGGGGTCCAACTATGGCTACACCTTC.

This clonotype was recorded a few times. Sequence at one end of the junction differs from germline and may be a read error. The CDR3 DNA sequence: TGTGCCAGCAATTTATATTCCTACAATGAGCAGTTCTTC. Amino acids: CASNLYSYNEQFF. The chain combines TRBV28 with TRBJ2-1; D gene unclear. Germline V lookup: CDR1 MDHEN, CDR2 SYDVKM. The CDR3 runs to 13 residues.

This clonotype was observed many times. The V gene is TRBV7-3, the J gene TRBJ2-5; TRBD2 might be the D (6 bases). Germline CDR1 reads SGHTA; CDR2 reads FQGTGA. V gave up 1 base and J gave up 4 bases, with 7 bases separating them. This CDR3 is 13 amino acids long. In DNA form, the CDR3 reads TGTGCCAGCAGCTTAAGCGGGGCAGAGACCCAGTACTTC. It specifies CASSLSGAETQYF.

The chain links TRBV6-2 or TRBV6-3 to TRBJ2-5, with a tentative D call TRBD1 (5 bases). The better agreement between TRBJ2-1 and the DNA end casts doubt on the J call. Germline assignment: CDR1 MNHEY and CDR2 SVGEGT. The length of the CDR3 is 15 residues. CDR3 in DNA: TGTGCCAGCAGCTTACCAGGGCAACTCGGCGATGAGCAGTTCTTC. Translation gives CASSLPGQLGDEQFF.

This sequence joins TRBV28 and TRBJ2-5; no definite D call. Trimming cost V 5 bases and J 7 bases, with 11 bases left between them. This CDR3 contains 12 residues. Per the germline V gene, CDR1 is MDHEN and CDR2 is SYDVKM. CDR3 sequence (DNA): TGTGCCAGCAGTCCGACGACGGTGACCCAGTACTTC. Translating gives CASSPTTVTQYF.

This clonotype was seen repeatedly, ten times or more. The chain couples TRBV10-3 to TRBJ2-7; TRBD2 matches at 10 bases. The CDR3 extends over 15 amino acids. The junction had 8 bases not matched to a gene; V was cut back by 6 bases and J by 3 bases. Germline lookup yields CDR1 ENHRY and CDR2 SYGVKD. The CDR3 sequence: CAIRDSGTSVYEQYF. The DNA of the CDR3 is TGTGCCATCAGGGATTCCGGGACTAGCGTCTACGAGCAGTACTTC.

The rearrangement joins TRBV27 to TRBJ2-3; a possible D gene is TRBD2 (5 bases). This CDR3 region has 15 residues. The V gene lost 2 bases and the J gene lost 1 base, with 10 bases spanning the gap. Looked up from germline, CDR1 is MNHEY and CDR2 is SMNVEV (reference sequence). The DNA of the CDR3 is TGTGCCAGCAGTTTAAGTTGGGGAGGCACAGATACGCAGTATTTT. This gives the protein CASSLSWGGTDTQYF.

The sample holds many counts of this clonotype. J is TRBJ2-5 and V is TRBV29-1; 10 nucleotides align to TRBD2. The J segment lost 5 bases and the V segment lost 4 bases, leaving 7 bases of the junction unmatched. Germline V CDR1 and CDR2: SQVTM, ANQGSEA. There are 14 residues in the CDR3. CDR3 sequence (DNA): TGCAGCGTTGGGGCTAGCGGGAGTCGGGAGACCCAGTACTTC. Its translation: CSVGASGSRETQYF.

CDR3 amino acids: CATSDGETAGDTQYF. In nucleotides, the CDR3 is TGTGCCACCAGTGATGGGGAGACAGCTGGAGATACGCAGTATTTT. The V call is TRBV24-1, the J call TRBJ2-3; D possibly uses TRBD1 or TRBD2 (5 bases each). Trimming cost V 3 bases and J 5 bases, with 14 bases left between them. Germline V gene data show CDR1 as KGHDR and CDR2 as SFDVKD. There are 15 residues in the CDR3.

This clonotype turned up a few times. The rearrangement uses TRBV5-1 and TRBJ2-1, with 12 bases aligning to TRBD1. This CDR3 region has 15 residues. CDR1 and CDR2 (germline): SGHRS, YFSETQ. J was trimmed by 10 bases and V by 4 bases; bases with no gene match: 9. CDR3: CASSPGQGAPSEQFF. The DNA of the CDR3 is TGCGCCAGCAGCCCGGGACAGGGGGCCCCCTCGGAGCAGTTCTTC.

The chain is built from TRBV25-1 and TRBJ2-1; D remains unclear. Deletions cut 0 bases from V and 7 bases from J, with 4 bases between. Germline loops: CDR1 MGHDK, CDR2 SYGVNS. The CDR3 extends over 12 amino acids. DNA for the CDR3: TGTGCCAGCAGTGAATACAGGAATGAGCAGTTCTTC. This gives the protein CASSEYRNEQFF.

The gene calls are TRBV20-1 and TRBJ2-5; 15 nucleotides line up with TRBD2. The V gene end was trimmed by 6 bases and the J gene end by 5 bases; junction bases not matched to a gene: 1. Looked up from germline, CDR1 is DFQATT and CDR2 is SNEGSKA (reference sequence). The CDR3 is 13 amino acids. The CDR3 bases are TGCAGTGCCGGGACTAGCGGGAGGGAGACCCAGTACTTC. As protein: CSAGTSGRETQYF.

The CDR3 DNA reads TGCAGTGCTGGGACAGGGGGCGCCCCGGGGGAGACCCAGTACTTC. Residues: CSAGTGGAPGETQYF. This chain joins TRBV20-1 and TRBJ2-1; 12 nucleotides match TRBD1. The end of the DNA fits TRBJ2-5 better, so the J call may be wrong. From germline, CDR1 is DFQATT and CDR2 SNEGSKA (reference sequence). There are 15 residues in the CDR3.

The CDR3 nucleotides read TGTGCCAGCAGCGAGACTAGCGGGAGGTCCACAGATACGCAGTATTTT. This gives the protein CASSETSGRSTDTQYF. V gene TRBV7-3 combines with J gene TRBJ2-3, with 13 bases lining up with TRBD2. This CDR3 comprises 16 residues. The V gene end was trimmed by 5 bases and the J gene end by 2 bases; junction bases not matched to a gene: 4. Per the germline V gene, CDR1 is SGHTA and CDR2 is FQGTGA.

DNA for the CDR3: TGCGCCAGCAGCTTGATTGGCGGCCGAGCGAACACTGAAGCTTTCTTT. Translating gives CASSLIGGRANTEAFF. V usage is TRBV5-1 and J usage is TRBJ1-1; D is ambiguous. CDR3 length equals 16 residues. Germline CDR1 reads SGHRS; CDR2 reads YFSETQ. Deletions cut 1 base from V and 1 base from J, with 14 bases between.

This clonotype was seen more than once but under ten times. The chain recombines TRBV20-1 with TRBJ2-3, with D perhaps TRBD2 (5 bases). Germline V gives CDR1 DFQATT, CDR2 SNEGSKA (reference sequence). The CDR3 sequence is 15 residues long. Trimming took off 5 bases at V and 2 bases at J, with 17 bases between the two ends. The CDR3: CSAPGRLAHTDTQYF. In DNA form, the CDR3 reads TGCAGTGCTCCTGGCCGGCTAGCACACACAGATACGCAGTATTTT.